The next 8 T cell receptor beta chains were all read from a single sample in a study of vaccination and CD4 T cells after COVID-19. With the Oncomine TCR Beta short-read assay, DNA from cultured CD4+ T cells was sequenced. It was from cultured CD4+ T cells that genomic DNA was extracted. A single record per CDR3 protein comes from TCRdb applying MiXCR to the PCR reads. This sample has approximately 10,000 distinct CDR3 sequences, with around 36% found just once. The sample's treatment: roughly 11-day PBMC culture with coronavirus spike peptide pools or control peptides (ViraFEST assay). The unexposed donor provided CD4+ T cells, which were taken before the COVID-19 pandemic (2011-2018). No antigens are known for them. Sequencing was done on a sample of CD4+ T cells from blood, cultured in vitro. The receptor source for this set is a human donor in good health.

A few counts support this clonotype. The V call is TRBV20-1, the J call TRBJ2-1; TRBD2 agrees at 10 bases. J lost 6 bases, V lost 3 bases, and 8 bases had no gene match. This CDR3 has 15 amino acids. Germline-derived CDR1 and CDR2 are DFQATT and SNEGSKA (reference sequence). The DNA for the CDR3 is TGCAGTGCTAGGATACCTAGCGGGAGTTCCAATGAGCAGTTCTTC. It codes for CSARIPSGSSNEQFF.

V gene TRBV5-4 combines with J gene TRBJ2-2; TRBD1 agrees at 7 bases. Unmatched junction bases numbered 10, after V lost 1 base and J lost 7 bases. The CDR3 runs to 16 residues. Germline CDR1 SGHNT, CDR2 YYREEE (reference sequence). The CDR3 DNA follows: TGTGCCAGCAGCTTGATGCCAGACAGGGTCGGCGGGGAGCTGTTTTTT. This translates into CASSLMPDRVGGELFF.

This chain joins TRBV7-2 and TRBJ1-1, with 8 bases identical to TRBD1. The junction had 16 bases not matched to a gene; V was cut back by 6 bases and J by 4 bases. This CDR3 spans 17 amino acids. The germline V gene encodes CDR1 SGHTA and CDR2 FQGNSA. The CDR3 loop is CASSFLLRQGAGTEAFF. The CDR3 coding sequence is TGTGCCAGCAGTTTTCTCTTGCGGCAGGGGGCAGGCACTGAAGCTTTCTTT.

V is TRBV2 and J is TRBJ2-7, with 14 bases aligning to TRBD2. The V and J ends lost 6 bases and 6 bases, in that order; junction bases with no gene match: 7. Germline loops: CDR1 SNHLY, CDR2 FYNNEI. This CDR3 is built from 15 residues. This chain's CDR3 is CASRGLAGDLGEQYF. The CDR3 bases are TGTGCCAGCAGGGGACTAGCGGGAGACCTTGGCGAGCAGTACTTC.

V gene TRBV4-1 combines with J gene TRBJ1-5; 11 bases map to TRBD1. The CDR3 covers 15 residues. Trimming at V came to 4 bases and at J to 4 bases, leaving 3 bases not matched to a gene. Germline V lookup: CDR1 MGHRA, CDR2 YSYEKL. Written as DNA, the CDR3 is TGCGCCAGCAGCCCGGGACAGGGGGGAAATCAGCCCCAGCATTTT. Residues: CASSPGQGGNQPQHF.

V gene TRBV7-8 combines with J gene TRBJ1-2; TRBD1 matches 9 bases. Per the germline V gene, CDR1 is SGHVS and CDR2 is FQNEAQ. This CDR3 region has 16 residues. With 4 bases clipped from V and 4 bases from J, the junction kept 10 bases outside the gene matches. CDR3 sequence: CASSSRGDRAFYGYTF. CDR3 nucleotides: TGTGCCAGCAGCTCGAGGGGGGACAGGGCTTTCTATGGCTACACCTTC.

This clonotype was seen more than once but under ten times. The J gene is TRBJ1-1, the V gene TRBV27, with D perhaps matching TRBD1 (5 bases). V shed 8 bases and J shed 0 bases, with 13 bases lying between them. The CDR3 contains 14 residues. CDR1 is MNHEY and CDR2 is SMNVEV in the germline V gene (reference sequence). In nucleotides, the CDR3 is TGTGCCAGCTGGGGGGGTAGCCTGAACACTGAAGCTTTCTTT. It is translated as CASWGGSLNTEAFF.

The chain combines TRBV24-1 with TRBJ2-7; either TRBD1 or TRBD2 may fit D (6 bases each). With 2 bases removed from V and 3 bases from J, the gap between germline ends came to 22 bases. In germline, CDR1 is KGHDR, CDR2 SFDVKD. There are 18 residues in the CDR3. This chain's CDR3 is CATSDSSSGWGADYEQYF. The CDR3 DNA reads TGTGCCACCAGTGATTCCTCGTCTGGTTGGGGGGCGGACTACGAGCAGTACTTC.